These 19 T cell receptor beta chains originate from one sample sequenced in a study of cytomegalovirus exposure and HLA in healthy donors. Vbeta (60) and Jbeta (13) primers were used in the PCR. The assay was immunoSEQ multiplex PCR, and TCRdb's table has in-frame clones only and misses some. The sample has approximately 240,000 clones, approximately 90% seen once. The source material was PBMCs. The receptors derive from a woman aged 18-29 years in good health and CMV-seronegative.

The chain uses TRBV27 and TRBJ2-5; a weak D match, TRBD1 (5 bases). Trimming took off 5 bases at V and 0 bases at J, with 13 bases between the two ends. This CDR3 spans 15 amino acids. Germline loops: CDR1 MNHEY, CDR2 SMNVEV (reference sequence). The CDR3 loop reads CASSGDGHDQETQYF. The CDR3 DNA sequence: TGTGCCAGCAGTGGGGATGGACACGACCAAGAGACCCAGTACTTC.

The DNA of the CDR3 is TGTGCCTGGAGTGTAGGAAGTGGGGCGATCAATCAGCCCCAGCATTTT. It translates to CAWSVGSGAINQPQHF. The V call is TRBV30, the J call TRBJ1-5, with a weak D call TRBD1 (5 bases). The V end was cut by 0 bases, the J end by 3 bases, with 15 bases between. Germline assignment: CDR1 GTSNPN and CDR2 SVGIG (reference sequence). CDR3 length: 16 amino acids.

The rearrangement uses TRBV6-5 and TRBJ2-7; D is unresolved. CDR1 is MNHEY and CDR2 is SVGAGI in the germline V gene. This CDR3 is 14 amino acids long. V lost 4 bases, J lost 0 bases, and 10 bases lay in between. CDR3 in DNA: TGTGCCAGCAGTTTTGGGCCCTACTCCTACGAGCAGTACTTC. Its translation: CASSFGPYSYEQYF.

This chain links TRBV7-8 with TRBJ2-1, with 9 bases identical to TRBD2. Germline values: CDR1 SGHVS, CDR2 FQNEAQ. Unmatched junction bases numbered 1, after V lost 3 bases and J lost 4 bases. The CDR3 has 14 amino acids. CDR3 bases: TGTGCCAGCAGCTTCCTAGCGGGATACAATGAGCAGTTCTTC. This encodes CASSFLAGYNEQFF.

V is TRBV4-1 and J is TRBJ1-2; D gene uncertain. Germline CDR1 and CDR2: MGHRA and YSYEKL. Trimming shortened V by 2 bases and J by 4 bases, and 11 bases separated the two germline ends. CDR3 length equals 14 residues. CDR3 amino acids: CASSQRTDSYGYTF. CDR3 in DNA: TGCGCCAGCAGCCAACGTACAGATTCCTATGGCTACACCTTC.

The chain employs TRBV4-3 and TRBJ2-2, with TRBD2 matching 8 bases. The CDR3 consists of 16 residues. The germline gives CDR1 LGHNA, CDR2 YSLEER. The V and J ends lost 1 base and 5 bases, in that order; junction bases with no gene match: 6. In DNA form, the CDR3 reads TGCGCCAGCAGCCAAGTTAGGACTAGCTTTACCGGGGAGCTGTTTTTT. Residues: CASSQVRTSFTGELFF.

This chain joins TRBV4-3 and TRBJ2-6; weak D call: TRBD1 (5 bases). V lost 0 bases and J 4 bases, leaving 10 bases between the germline ends. The CDR3 consists of 16 residues. Germline V CDR1 and CDR2: LGHNA, YSLEER. The CDR3 loop is CASSQEWGEGANVLTF. The CDR3 bases are TGCGCCAGCAGCCAAGAGTGGGGCGAAGGGGCCAACGTCCTGACTTTC.

This CDR3 is CASSTRQGTNEKLFF. The CDR3 DNA sequence: TGTGCCAGCAGCACGCGACAGGGAACTAATGAAAAACTGTTTTTT. The chain employs TRBV7-9 and TRBJ1-4; 7 positions match TRBD1. Per the germline V gene, CDR1 is SEHNR and CDR2 is FQNEAQ (reference sequence). This CDR3 region has 15 residues. J was trimmed by 1 base and V by 5 bases; bases with no gene match: 4.

The genes are TRBV12-5 and TRBJ2-7; tentative D call: TRBD2 (5 bases). The CDR3 contains 15 residues. The germline gives CDR1 LGHNT, CDR2 FRNRAP. With 1 base removed from V and 3 bases from J, the gap between germline ends came to 13 bases. DNA for the CDR3: TGTGCTAGTGGTTTGGCCCGGGATCTCCTCTACGAGCAGTACTTC. Translation gives CASGLARDLLYEQYF.

The gene calls are TRBV11-3 and TRBJ1-1, with 7 bases identical to TRBD1. Germline trimming cut 4 bases from V and 3 bases from J; bases unmatched to any gene: 11. The CDR3 runs to 16 residues. In germline, CDR1 is SGHNT, CDR2 YENEEA. The CDR3 spells CASSSTIFTGDTEAFF. CDR3 in DNA: TGTGCCAGCAGCTCTACCATTTTTACAGGGGACACTGAAGCTTTCTTT.

The chain has TRBV4-3 and TRBJ2-1, with 11 nucleotides matching TRBD2. Germline V gene data show CDR1 as LGHNA and CDR2 as YSLEER. This CDR3 has 18 residues. The V and J ends lost 0 bases and 4 bases, in that order; junction bases with no gene match: 8. CDR3 amino acids: CASSQDPDGTSGYNEQFF. The CDR3, as DNA: TGCGCCAGCAGCCAAGATCCCGATGGGACTAGCGGTTACAATGAGCAGTTCTTC.

This chain uses TRBV18 with TRBJ2-1; TRBD1 matches 8 bases. V was pared by 3 bases and J by 5 bases, with 12 bases of the junction left unmatched. Germline V gene data show CDR1 as KGHSH and CDR2 as LQKENI. This CDR3 is built from 17 residues. The CDR3 is CASSPTGLDRDDNEQFF. The CDR3 DNA reads TGTGCCAGCTCACCCACGGGTCTGGACAGGGACGACAATGAGCAGTTCTTC.

J is TRBJ1-2 and V is TRBV7-9; 8 bases line up with TRBD1. V was pared by 6 bases and J by 3 bases, with 6 bases of the junction left unmatched. CDR1 and CDR2 (germline): SEHNR, FQNEAQ (reference sequence). This CDR3 spans 14 amino acids. The CDR3 protein is CASSRTGKYYGYTF. CDR3 nucleotides: TGTGCCAGCAGTCGGACAGGGAAGTACTATGGCTACACCTTC.

The count of this clone is one. The V gene is TRBV7-9, the J gene TRBJ2-7, with 7 bases fitting TRBD1. Germline loops: CDR1 SEHNR, CDR2 FQNEAQ (reference sequence). The length of the CDR3 is 17 residues. The trim removed 4 bases at V and 5 bases at J, leaving 17 bases unmatched. As DNA, the CDR3 is TGTGCCAGCAGCTCGTCCCGCATTCTTACAGGGGCCCACGAGCAGTACTTC. Residues: CASSSSRILTGAHEQYF.

This rearrangement joins TRBV4-1 to TRBJ2-7, with TRBD2 identical over 14 bases. Germline loops: CDR1 MGHRA, CDR2 YSYEKL. With 1 base clipped from V and 3 bases from J, the junction kept 8 bases outside the gene matches. The CDR3 extends over 18 amino acids. Here the CDR3 reads CASSQVGLAGVTLYEQYF. The CDR3, as DNA: TGCGCCAGCAGCCAAGTGGGACTAGCGGGGGTAACCCTCTACGAGCAGTACTTC.

The chain recombines TRBV7-9 with TRBJ2-6; TRBD2 is a possible D gene (6 bases). Looked up from germline, CDR1 is SEHNR and CDR2 is FQNEAQ (reference sequence). The CDR3 is made up of 17 amino acids. The V end was cut by 3 bases, the J end by 0 bases, with 12 bases between. The chain's CDR3 is CASSFAGLRSGANVLTF. As DNA, the CDR3 is TGTGCCAGCAGCTTTGCGGGACTTCGCTCTGGGGCCAACGTCCTGACTTTC.

The chain links TRBV7-9 to TRBJ2-1; 7 bases fit TRBD2. The trim removed 2 bases at V and 4 bases at J, leaving 8 bases unmatched. This CDR3 region has 16 residues. Germline V gene data show CDR1 as SEHNR and CDR2 as FQNEAQ (reference sequence). CDR3 region: CASSLWSGGRYNEQFF. CDR3 coding DNA: TGTGCCAGCAGCTTATGGTCGGGAGGCCGGTACAATGAGCAGTTCTTC.

The chain links TRBV9 to TRBJ1-6, with D perhaps matching TRBD1 (5 bases). The CDR3 is 15 residues long. V was clipped by 4 bases and J by 9 bases, with 17 bases between them. Germline CDR1 reads SGDLS; CDR2 reads YYNGEE. The CDR3 region has the DNA TGTGCCAGCAGCCCGGCCGGACAAAGATTTTCACCCCTCCACTTT. Translation gives CASSPAGQRFSPLHF.

This chain links TRBV7-2 with TRBJ2-1; 10 positions match TRBD2. Germline-derived CDR1 and CDR2 are SGHTA and FQGNSA. Trimming cost V 2 bases and J 5 bases; bases outside gene matches: 15. The CDR3 runs 19 residues. CDR3 loop: CASSLKGLAGAPKHNEQFF. DNA for the CDR3: TGTGCCAGCAGCTTAAAGGGGCTAGCGGGGGCGCCGAAACACAATGAGCAGTTCTTC.